A single T cell receptor (beta chain) is shown here with its context. What antigen it recognizes has not been identified. The input lacks base qualities; no much larger clone sits a single base away. V is cut by 5 bases and J by 6 bases, and the space between the germline ends is 7 bases. Taken from the germline V gene, the CDR1 and CDR2 loops are SNHLY and FYNNEI. The CDR3 has 11 amino acids, counting the end cysteine and phenylalanine. Of the read, only the CDR3 DNA is kept; its 33 bases are in frame from base 1. A second Seattle source provided samples from volunteer blood donors who had recovered from COVID-19. Collaborating institutions collected whole blood in K2EDTA tubes following their own protocols. For TCRbeta analysis, collaborators shipped samples as frozen whole blood, isolated PBMCs, or DNA extracted from either of those sample types. The immunoSEQ Assay, a bias-controlled multiplex PCR, was used to amplify TCRbeta CDR3 regions from genomic DNA. On the authors' methods: Within the assay, amplification of reference gene primers was used to estimate how many nucleated cells each sample contained. To quantify the absolute abundance of each unique TCRbeta CDR3 rearrangement, sequence reads were collapsed and filtered. For each sample, productive Simpson clonality was calculated by taking the square root of Simpson's diversity index across productive rearrangements. The clones in this table, taken by TCRdb from immuneACCESS, are in-frame only. Not every clone is retained; where verified, under half of the shortfall comes from an unresolved V gene, and the cause of the rest is unknown. Clone size and the V and J calls come from that table; the DNA yielded D and trimming. The sample yields around 260,000 clones; around 82% were counted once. The ten largest clones represent roughly a tenth of the sample.

The data originate from a study of blood T cell repertoires in COVID-19 (dated by TCRdb to 2020 to 2021). About the investigation overall: Samples from collaborators originated in the United States, Italy and Spain and spanned both the acute and convalescent phases of COVID-19. The material from the prospective study consisted of cDNA or gDNA derived from T cells, B-cell-depleted T cells, or PBMCs. The dataset comprised deeply sampled blood TCRbeta repertoires from subjects exposed to, actively infected with, or recovered from COVID-19. The repertoires were made available in a free public database intended to serve as a resource for research on the immune response to SARS-CoV-2. The samples were drawn from two sources: the first 160 participants of the ongoing ImmuneRACE study, and 1,254 subjects contributed by 6 global collaborators. Nearly every sample came with metadata listing a de-identified subject ID, COVID-19 status, age in years and sex. Where HLA class I and class II types were available, the types were taken from metadata supplied by the sample provider, not from assay-based typing.

What the research found in general, with its limitations: How much clinical and demographic metadata was included differed by source and by participant, and the metadata was provided uncurated.

The sample taken for sequencing was peripheral blood. This receptor was taken from a woman aged 45 to 65 who had recovered from COVID-19. The chain links TRBV2 with TRBJ1-1, with no confidently assigned D gene. The DNA reads TGTGCCAGCAGTCATACGGCTGAAGCTTTCTTT. This sequence encodes CASSHTAEAFF.